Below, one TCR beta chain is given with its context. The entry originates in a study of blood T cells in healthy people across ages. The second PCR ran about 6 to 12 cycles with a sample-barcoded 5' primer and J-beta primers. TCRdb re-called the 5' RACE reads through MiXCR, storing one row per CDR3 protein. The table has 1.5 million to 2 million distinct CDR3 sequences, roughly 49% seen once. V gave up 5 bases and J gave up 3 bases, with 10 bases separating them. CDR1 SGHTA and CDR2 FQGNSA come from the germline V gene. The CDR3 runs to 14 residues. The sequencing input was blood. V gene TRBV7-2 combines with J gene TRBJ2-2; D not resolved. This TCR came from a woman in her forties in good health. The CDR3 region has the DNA TGTGCCAGCAGCCCTCCTAAGCACACCGGGGAGCTGTTTTTT. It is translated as CASSPPKHTGELFF. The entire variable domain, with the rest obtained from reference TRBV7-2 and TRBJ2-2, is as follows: GAGVSQSPSNKVTEKGKDVELRCDPISGHTALYWYRQSLGQGLEFLIYFQGNSAPDKSGLPSDRFSAERTGGSVSTLTIQRTQQEDSAVYLCASSPPKHTGELFFGEGSRLTVL.